The T cell receptor beta chain under discussion was sequenced for a study of shared clonotypes between healthy human individuals. Germline assignment: CDR1 ENHRY and CDR2 SYGVKD. V was shortened by 4 bases and J by 0 bases, with 13 bases between the two germline ends. This CDR3 comprises 16 residues. Only in-frame clones appear in the TCRdb table, and some are missing; sequencing was by immunoSEQ multiplex PCR. The sample yields around 450,000 clones, around 79% seen once. Material for sequencing was PBMCs. The sequence came from a middle-aged woman in good health. Some clones in this sample may be carry-over from other donors' samples. The gene calls are TRBV10-3 and TRBJ2-1; perhaps TRBD1 as D (7 bases). CDR3 protein: CAISVQGGGSYNEQFF. DNA of the CDR3: TGTGCCATCAGTGTTCAGGGGGGCGGCTCCTACAATGAGCAGTTCTTC.